These 9 T cell receptor beta chains share one sample of origin, sequenced in a study of cytomegalovirus exposure and HLA in healthy donors. The PCR contained 60 Vbeta and 13 Jbeta primers. TCRdb keeps only in-frame clones here, not all; method: immunoSEQ multiplex PCR. The data show fewer than 95,000 clones, 65% to 85% seen once. The sequenced material came from PBMCs. These receptors were collected from a man between 18 and 29 years old in good health and CMV-seronegative.

This clone has a single count. The germline gene is not matched at one end of the junction; a read error may be the cause. The rearrangement uses TRBV7-9 and TRBJ1-6, with a tentative D call TRBD1 (6 bases). The CDR3 extends over 16 amino acids. Germline V gene data show CDR1 as SEHNR and CDR2 as FQNEAQ (reference sequence). CDR3 DNA: TGTTCCAGCAGCCCTACGCCGGGGGGGCCGGGTTCACCCCTCCACTTT. Translated: CSSSPTPGGPGSPLHF.

The chain's CDR3 is CASSGRDSSYEQYF. In DNA form, the CDR3 reads TGCGCCAGCAGCGGACGGGACAGCTCCTACGAGCAGTACTTC. V usage is TRBV5-1 and J usage is TRBJ2-7; 7 bases match TRBD1. This CDR3 region has 14 residues. V shed 4 bases, J shed 0 bases, and the junction held 4 bases outside the gene matches. Germline V gives CDR1 SGHRS, CDR2 YFSETQ.

The chain employs TRBV5-1 and TRBJ2-2, with 9 bases identical to TRBD2. CDR3 size: 17 residues. V lost 2 bases, J lost 2 bases, and 7 bases stayed unmatched. Germline lookup yields CDR1 SGHRS and CDR2 YFSETQ. The CDR3 is CASSFGNSGGNTGELFF. Written as DNA, the CDR3 is TGCGCCAGCAGCTTTGGGAATAGCGGGGGCAACACCGGGGAGCTGTTTTTT. The full variable domain, rest sourced from reference TRBV5-1 and TRBJ2-2, is KAGVTQTPRYLIKTRGQQVTLSCSPISGHRSVSWYQQTPGQGLQFLFEYFSETQRNKGNFPGRFSGRQFSNSRSEMNVSTLELGDSALYLCASSFGNSGGNTGELFFGEGSRLTVL.

This clone has just one count. This chain links TRBV28 with TRBJ1-2, with D possibly TRBD1 on 6 matching bases. CDR3 size: 12 residues. Germline V gives CDR1 MDHEN, CDR2 SYDVKM. V lost 4 bases and J lost 4, with 7 bases in between. This CDR3 reads CASSSGVYGYTF. The CDR3 DNA sequence: TGTGCCAGCAGTTCAGGGGTCTATGGCTACACCTTC.

This clone was seen a single time. The chain recombines TRBV18 with TRBJ2-2, with D possibly matching TRBD2 (6 bases). In germline, CDR1 is KGHSH, CDR2 LQKENI. This CDR3 has 16 residues. The V end was cut by 2 bases, the J end by 6 bases, with 16 bases between. This CDR3 reads CASSPFSRDFPGELFF. CDR3 nucleotide sequence: TGTGCCAGCTCACCATTCTCTAGGGACTTCCCCGGGGAGCTGTTTTTT.

This clone was counted between two and nine times. Other DNA sequences in this sample translate to the same CDR3. The V call is TRBV5-1, the J call TRBJ1-6; D gene unclear. Germline V gives CDR1 SGHRS, CDR2 YFSETQ. This CDR3 comprises 15 residues. V was pared by 0 bases and J by 7 bases, with 11 bases between. The chain's CDR3 is CASSLGQRTNSPLHF. In DNA, the CDR3 is TGCGCCAGCAGCTTGGGGCAGCGCACAAATTCACCCCTCCACTTT.

The rearrangement uses TRBV19 and TRBJ2-7, with 7 bases lining up with TRBD1. CDR1 and CDR2 from the germline V gene are LNHDA and SQIVND (reference sequence). V gave up 4 bases and J gave up 7 bases; unmatched junction bases: 16. The CDR3 has 16 amino acids. The CDR3 loop reads CASSTFTGAQPREQYF. The CDR3 DNA reads as TGTGCCAGTAGTACCTTTACAGGGGCCCAACCCCGGGAGCAGTACTTC.

This clone has more than one count but fewer than ten. The chain combines TRBV5-1 with TRBJ2-7; D might be TRBD2 (6 bases). CDR3 length equals 15 residues. Trimming took 3 bases from V and 4 from J, leaving 17 bases between them. Germline CDR1 SGHRS, CDR2 YFSETQ. In nucleotides, the CDR3 is TGCGCCAGCAGCTCCCTATCGGGACTTTCTTACGAGCAGTACTTC. It is translated as CASSSLSGLSYEQYF.

The gene calls are TRBV2 and TRBJ1-1; D is perhaps TRBD1 (5 bases). CDR1 and CDR2 from the germline V gene are SNHLY and FYNNEI. The CDR3 sequence is 16 residues long. V was trimmed by 5 bases and J by 4 bases, leaving 20 bases between them. The chain's CDR3 is CASSLQGSQVRTEAFF. As DNA, the CDR3 is TGTGCCAGCAGTCTTCAGGGTTCACAAGTGCGCACTGAAGCTTTCTTT.